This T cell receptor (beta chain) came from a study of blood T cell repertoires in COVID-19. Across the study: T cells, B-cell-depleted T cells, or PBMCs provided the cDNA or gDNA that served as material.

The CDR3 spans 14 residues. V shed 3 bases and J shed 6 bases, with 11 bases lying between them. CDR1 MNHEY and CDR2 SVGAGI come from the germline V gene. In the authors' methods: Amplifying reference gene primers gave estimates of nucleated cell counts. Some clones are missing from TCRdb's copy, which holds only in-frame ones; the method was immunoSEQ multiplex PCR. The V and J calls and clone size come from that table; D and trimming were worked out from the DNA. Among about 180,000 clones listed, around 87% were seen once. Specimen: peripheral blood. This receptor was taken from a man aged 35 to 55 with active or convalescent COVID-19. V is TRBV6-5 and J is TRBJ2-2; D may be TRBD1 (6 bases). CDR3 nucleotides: TGTGCCAGCAGTTATGGGACACAGCCCGGGGAGCTGTTTTTT. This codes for CASSYGTQPGELFF.